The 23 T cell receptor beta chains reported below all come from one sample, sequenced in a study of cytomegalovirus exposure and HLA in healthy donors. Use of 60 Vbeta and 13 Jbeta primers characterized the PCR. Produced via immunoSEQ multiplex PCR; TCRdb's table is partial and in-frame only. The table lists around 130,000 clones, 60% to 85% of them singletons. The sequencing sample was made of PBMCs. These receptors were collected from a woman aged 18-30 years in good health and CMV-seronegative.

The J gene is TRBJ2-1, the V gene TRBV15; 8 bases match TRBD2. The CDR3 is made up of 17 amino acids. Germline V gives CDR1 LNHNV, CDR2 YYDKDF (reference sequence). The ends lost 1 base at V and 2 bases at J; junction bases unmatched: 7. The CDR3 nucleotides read TGTGCCACCAGCAGAGCCTTAACGGGGGGGACCTACAATGAGCAGTTCTTC. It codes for CATSRALTGGTYNEQFF.

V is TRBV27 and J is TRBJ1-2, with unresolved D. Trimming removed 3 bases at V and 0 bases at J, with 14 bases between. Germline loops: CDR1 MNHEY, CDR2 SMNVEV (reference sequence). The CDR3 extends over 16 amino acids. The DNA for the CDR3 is TGTGCCAGCAGTTTTTACCGGGAGGACTCTAACTATGGCTACACCTTC. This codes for CASSFYREDSNYGYTF.

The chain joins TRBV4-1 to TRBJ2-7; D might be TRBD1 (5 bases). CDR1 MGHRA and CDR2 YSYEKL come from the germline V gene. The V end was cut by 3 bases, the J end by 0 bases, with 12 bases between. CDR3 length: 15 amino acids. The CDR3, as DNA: TGCGCCAGCAGCCAGCAGGACACGGACTCCTACGAGCAGTACTTC. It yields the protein CASSQQDTDSYEQYF.

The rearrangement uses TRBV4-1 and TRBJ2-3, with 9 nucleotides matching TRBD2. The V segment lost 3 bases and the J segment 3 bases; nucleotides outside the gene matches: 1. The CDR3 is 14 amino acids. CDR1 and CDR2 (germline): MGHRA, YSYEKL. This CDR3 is CASSHLAGTDTQYF. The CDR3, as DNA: TGCGCCAGCAGCCACCTAGCGGGAACAGATACGCAGTATTTT.

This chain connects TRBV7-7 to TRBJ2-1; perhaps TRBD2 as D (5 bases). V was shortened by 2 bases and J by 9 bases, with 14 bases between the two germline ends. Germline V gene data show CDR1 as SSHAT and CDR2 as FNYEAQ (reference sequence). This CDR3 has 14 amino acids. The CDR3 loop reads CASSLSPSSAEQFF. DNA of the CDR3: TGTGCCAGCAGCTTATCTCCTAGCTCTGCTGAGCAGTTCTTC.

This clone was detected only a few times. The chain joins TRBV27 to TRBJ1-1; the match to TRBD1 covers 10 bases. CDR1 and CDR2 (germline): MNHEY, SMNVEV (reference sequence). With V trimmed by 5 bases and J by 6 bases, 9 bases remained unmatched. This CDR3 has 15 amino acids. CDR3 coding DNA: TGTGCCAGCAGTCCTCGACAGGGGGCGAGGGCTGAAGCTTTCTTT. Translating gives CASSPRQGARAEAFF.

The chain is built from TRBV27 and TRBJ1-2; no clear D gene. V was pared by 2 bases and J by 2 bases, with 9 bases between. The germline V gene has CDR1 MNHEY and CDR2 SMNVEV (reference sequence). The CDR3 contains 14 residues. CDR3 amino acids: CASSLVGGNYGYTF. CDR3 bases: TGTGCCAGCAGTTTAGTCGGAGGGAACTATGGCTACACCTTC.

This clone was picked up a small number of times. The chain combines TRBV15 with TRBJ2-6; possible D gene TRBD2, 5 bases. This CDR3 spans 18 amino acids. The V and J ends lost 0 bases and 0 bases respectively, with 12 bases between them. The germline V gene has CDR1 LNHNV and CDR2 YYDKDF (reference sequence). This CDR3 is CATSREEEYGSGANVLTF. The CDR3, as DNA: TGTGCCACCAGCAGAGAGGAGGAGTACGGCTCTGGGGCCAACGTCCTGACTTTC.

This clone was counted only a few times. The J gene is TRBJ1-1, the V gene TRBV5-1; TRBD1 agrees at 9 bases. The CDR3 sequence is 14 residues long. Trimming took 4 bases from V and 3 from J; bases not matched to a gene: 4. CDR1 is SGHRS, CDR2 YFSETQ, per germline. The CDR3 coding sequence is TGCGCCAGCAGCCGGACAGGGGCAGACACTGAAGCTTTCTTT. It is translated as CASSRTGADTEAFF.

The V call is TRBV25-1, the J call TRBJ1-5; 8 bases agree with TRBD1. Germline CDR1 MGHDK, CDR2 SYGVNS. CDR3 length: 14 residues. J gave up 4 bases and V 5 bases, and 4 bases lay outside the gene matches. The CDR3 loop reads CASSPTGGNQPQHF. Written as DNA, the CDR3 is TGTGCCAGCAGTCCTACAGGGGGGAATCAGCCCCAGCATTTT.

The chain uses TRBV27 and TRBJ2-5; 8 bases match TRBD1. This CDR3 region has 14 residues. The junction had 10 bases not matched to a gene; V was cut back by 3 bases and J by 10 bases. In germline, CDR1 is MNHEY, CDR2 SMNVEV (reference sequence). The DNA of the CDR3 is TGTGCCAGCAGTTTTATTCCCGGACAGGGTAACCAGTACTTC. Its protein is CASSFIPGQGNQYF.

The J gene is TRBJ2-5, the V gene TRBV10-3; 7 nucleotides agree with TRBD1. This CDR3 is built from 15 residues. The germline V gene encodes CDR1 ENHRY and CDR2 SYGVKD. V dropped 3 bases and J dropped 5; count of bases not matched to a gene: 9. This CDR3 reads CAISDRTGRGETQYF. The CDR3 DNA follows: TGTGCCATCAGTGATAGGACAGGCAGGGGGGAGACCCAGTACTTC.

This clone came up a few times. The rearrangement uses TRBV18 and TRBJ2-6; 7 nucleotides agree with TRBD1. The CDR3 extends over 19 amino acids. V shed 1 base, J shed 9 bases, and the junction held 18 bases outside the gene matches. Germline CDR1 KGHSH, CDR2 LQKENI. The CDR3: CASSPLSPGGIGRNNVLTF. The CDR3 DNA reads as TGTGCCAGCTCACCACTTTCGCCAGGGGGTATAGGTCGAAACAACGTCCTGACTTTC.

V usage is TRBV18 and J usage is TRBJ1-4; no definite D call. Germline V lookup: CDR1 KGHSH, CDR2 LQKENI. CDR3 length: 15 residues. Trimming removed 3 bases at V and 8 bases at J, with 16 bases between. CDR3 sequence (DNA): TGTGCCAGCTCACCGACTGGCGGGGAGATCGAAAAACTGTTTTTT. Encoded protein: CASSPTGGEIEKLFF. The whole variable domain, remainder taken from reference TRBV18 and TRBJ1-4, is NAGVMQNPRHLVRRRGQEARLRCSPMKGHSHVYWYRQLPEEGLKFMVYLQKENIIDESGMPKERFSAEFPKEGPSILRIQQVVRGDSAAYFCASSPTGGEIEKLFFGSGTQLSVL.

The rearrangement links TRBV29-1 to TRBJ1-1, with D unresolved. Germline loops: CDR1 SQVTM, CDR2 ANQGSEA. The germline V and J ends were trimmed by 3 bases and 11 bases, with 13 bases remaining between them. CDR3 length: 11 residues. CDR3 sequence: CSVEAGTVAFF. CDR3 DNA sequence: TGCAGCGTTGAGGCAGGTACCGTGGCTTTCTTT.

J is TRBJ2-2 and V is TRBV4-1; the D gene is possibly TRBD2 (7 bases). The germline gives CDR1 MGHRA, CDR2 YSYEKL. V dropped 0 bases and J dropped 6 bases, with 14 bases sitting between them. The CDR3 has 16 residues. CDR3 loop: CASSQDRGGESGELFF. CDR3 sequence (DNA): TGCGCCAGCAGCCAAGATAGGGGGGGCGAATCCGGGGAGCTGTTTTTT.

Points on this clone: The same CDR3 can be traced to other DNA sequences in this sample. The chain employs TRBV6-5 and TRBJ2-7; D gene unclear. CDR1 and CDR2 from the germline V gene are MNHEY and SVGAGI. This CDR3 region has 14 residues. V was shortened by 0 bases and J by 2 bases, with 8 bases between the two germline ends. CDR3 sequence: CASSYSRDTYEQYF. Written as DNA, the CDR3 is TGTGCCAGCAGTTACTCGCGAGATACCTACGAGCAGTACTTC.

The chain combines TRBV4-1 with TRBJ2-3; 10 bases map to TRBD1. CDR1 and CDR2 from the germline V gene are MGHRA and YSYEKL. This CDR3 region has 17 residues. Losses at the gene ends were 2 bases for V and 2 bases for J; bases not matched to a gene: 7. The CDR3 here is CASSQTGTGVFTDTQYF. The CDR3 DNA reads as TGCGCCAGCAGCCAAACCGGGACAGGGGTTTTCACAGATACGCAGTATTTT.

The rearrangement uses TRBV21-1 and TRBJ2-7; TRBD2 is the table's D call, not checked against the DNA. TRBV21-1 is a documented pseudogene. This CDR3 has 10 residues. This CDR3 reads CASSKRSQYF. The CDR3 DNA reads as TGTGCCAGCAGCAAACGGAGCCAGTACTTC.

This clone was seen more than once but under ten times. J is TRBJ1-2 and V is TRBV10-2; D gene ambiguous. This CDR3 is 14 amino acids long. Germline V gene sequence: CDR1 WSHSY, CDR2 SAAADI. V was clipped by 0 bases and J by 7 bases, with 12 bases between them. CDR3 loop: CASSESRSISGYTF. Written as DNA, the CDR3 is TGCGCCAGCAGTGAGTCGCGGAGCATCAGTGGCTACACCTTC.

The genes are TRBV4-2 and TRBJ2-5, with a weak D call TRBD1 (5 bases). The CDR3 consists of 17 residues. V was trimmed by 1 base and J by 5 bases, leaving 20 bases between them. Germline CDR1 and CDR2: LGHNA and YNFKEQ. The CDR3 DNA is TGTGCCAGCAGCCAAGGGTTGCAGGGTGAAAATCCGGAGACCCAGTACTTC. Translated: CASSQGLQGENPETQYF.

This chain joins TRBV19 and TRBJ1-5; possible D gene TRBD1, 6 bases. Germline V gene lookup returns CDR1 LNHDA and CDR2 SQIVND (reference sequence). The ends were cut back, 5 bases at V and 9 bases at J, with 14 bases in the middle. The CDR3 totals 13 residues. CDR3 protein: CASSPQTGPPQHF. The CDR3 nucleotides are TGTGCCAGTAGTCCACAAACAGGGCCGCCCCAGCATTTT.

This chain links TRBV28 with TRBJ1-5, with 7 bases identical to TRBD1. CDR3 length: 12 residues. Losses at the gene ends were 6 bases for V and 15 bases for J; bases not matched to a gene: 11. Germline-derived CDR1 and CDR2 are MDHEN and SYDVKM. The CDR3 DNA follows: TGTGCCAGCAGCCCTGGAGGGGGCGGAGGGCATTTT. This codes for CASSPGGGGGHF.